This T cell receptor beta chain was identified during a study of blood T cell repertoires in COVID-19. Background on the study: Nucleic acid was either cDNA or gDNA, and it came from T cells, B-cell-depleted T cells, or PBMCs.

The table came from immunoSEQ multiplex PCR; TCRdb's copy has only in-frame clones and leaves some out. The sample lists roughly 250,000 clones; roughly nine tenths were seen once. CDR3 length: 16 residues. V trimming: 3 bases; J trimming: 3 bases; junction bases outside the gene matches: 6. Germline V gene sequence: CDR1 LGHDT, CDR2 YNNKEL (reference sequence). Material: peripheral blood. This sequence was found in a man aged 35 to 55 who had recovered from COVID-19. The chain employs TRBV3-1 (or the pseudogene TRBV3-2) and TRBJ2-1, with 9 bases lining up with TRBD2. The CDR3 is CASSHGTSSYYNEQFF. CDR3 sequence (DNA): TGTGCCAGCAGCCACGGGACTAGCTCTTACTACAATGAGCAGTTCTTC.